The source of this T cell receptor (beta chain) is a study of cytomegalovirus exposure and HLA in healthy donors. With 7 bases clipped from V and 7 bases from J, the junction kept 9 bases outside the gene matches. The CDR3 totals 14 residues. The V gene's germline CDR1 is MNHEY and CDR2 SVGAGI. The method was immunoSEQ multiplex PCR; TCRdb's version includes in-frame clones alone and lacks a portion of them. The table has roughly 270,000 clones, approximately 87% seen once. The rearrangement joins TRBV6-5 to TRBJ2-1, with 8 bases lining up with TRBD1. This receptor was obtained from a young woman in good health and CMV-seronegative. Material: PBMCs. This CDR3 is CASTSTGAANEQFF. DNA of the CDR3: TGTGCCAGCACCTCGACAGGGGCCGCTAATGAGCAGTTCTTC.